This TCR beta chain was obtained from a study of shared clonotypes between healthy human individuals. Findings and caveats of the study: Naive subsets generally exceeded memory subsets in estimated richness.

The CDR3 loop spans 14 amino acids. V shed 5 bases and J shed 6 bases, with 13 bases lying between them. Germline CDR1 LNHDA, CDR2 SQIVND (reference sequence). As concerns this clone: Its antigen is undetermined.

Produced via immunoSEQ multiplex PCR; TCRdb's table is partial and in-frame only. The repertoire has some 2,400,000 clones, approximately 94% of them found once; the top ten carry roughly 0.13%. The sample comprised naive CD4+ T cells sorted from blood. Subset indicated: CD45RA+ positively selected. The chain couples TRBV19 to TRBJ1-4; possibly TRBD1 for D (6 bases). The TCR sequence derives from a man aged 18 to 29 in good health. The CDR3 here is CASSSGGPDEKLFF. In nucleotides, the CDR3 is TGTGCCAGTAGTTCCGGGGGGCCTGATGAAAAACTGTTTTTT. The full variable domain, in which reference TRBV19 and TRBJ1-4 provide the parts outside the CDR3, is DGGITQSPKYLFRKEGQNVTLSCEQNLNHDAMYWYRQDPGQGLRLIYYSQIVNDFQKGDIAEGYSVSREKKESFPLTVTSAQKNPTAFYLCASSSGGPDEKLFFGSGTQLSVL.